This T cell receptor (beta chain) was sequenced in a study of spatial heterogeneity in lung cancer. Whole-study findings and limits: For expanded intratumoral alpha and beta TCRs, counts tracked tumor mutation counts.

The time point is: sample taken at primary tumor resection. CDR3 length: 13 amino acids. V lost 8 bases and J 9 bases, leaving 17 bases between the germline ends. In this sample, this clonotype turned up many times. Its antigen is currently unknown. TCRdb ran MiXCR on the 5' RACE reads and lists one entry per CDR3 protein. The sample includes 7,300 or so distinct CDR3 sequences, 14% of them seen just once. The receptor was derived from a female donor with early-stage non-small cell lung cancer. This rearrangement joins TRBV12-3 or TRBV12-4 to TRBJ2-1, with D possibly being TRBD1 or TRBD2 (5 bases each). The sample here was lung tumor tissue, taken at surgery. Here the CDR3 DNA reads TGTGCCAGCCGGGTCAGGTCGGGGACTGAGCAGTTCTTC. It encodes CASRVRSGTEQFF.